This TCR beta chain appears in the sequencing data of a study of shared clonotypes between healthy human individuals. Study details: Every donor yielded three CD4 naive, three CD4 memory, two CD8 naive and one CD8 memory plate. Broader study findings: Rarefaction indicated that sorted-subset sequencing remained incomplete although depth was large.

To note about this clone: What it recognizes is unknown.

Original processing notes: Filtering differed for immunoSEQ, which gave only junction sequences without quality scores. The table came from immunoSEQ multiplex PCR; TCRdb's copy has only in-frame clones and leaves some out. The V and J calls and clone size were taken over from that table, and D and trimming were inferred from the DNA. The profile shows over a million clones, more than 95% of them singletons. The CDR3 totals 15 residues. CDR1 and CDR2 (germline): SGHRS, YFSETQ. With 4 bases clipped from V and 7 bases from J, the junction kept 10 bases outside the gene matches. V gene TRBV5-1 combines with J gene TRBJ1-1; TRBD1 agrees at 10 bases. Sequenced sample: naive CD4+ T cells sorted from blood. The subset is: CD45RA+ positively selected. The source of this sequence is a young man in good health. CDR3 nucleotide sequence: TGCGCCAGCAGCCCGAGCGTGGGACAGGGGTATGAAGCTTTCTTT. This translates into CASSPSVGQGYEAFF.